These 19 T cell receptor beta chains were all obtained from the same sample, sequenced in a study of blood T cell repertoires in COVID-19. Libraries were prepared by immunoSEQ multiplex PCR; TCRdb keeps only in-frame clonotypes and omits some of them. The repertoire includes 150,000 to 200,000 clones, about four fifths of them detected once, and 7.7% sits in the top ten. Sequencing was performed on peripheral blood. The receptor set was obtained from a man in his forties or fifties who had recovered from COVID-19.

This chain joins TRBV6-6 and TRBJ2-1; 9 positions agree with TRBD2. From germline, CDR1 is MNHNY and CDR2 SVGAGI (reference sequence). V was clipped by 2 bases and J by 10 bases; unmatched bases: 6. CDR3 size: 14 residues. The CDR3 protein is CASSYGGGAREQFF. CDR3 DNA sequence: TGTGCCAGCAGTTACGGCGGGGGGGCCCGGGAGCAGTTCTTC.

The sample holds a few counts of this clone. This chain joins TRBV7-9 and TRBJ1-4, with TRBD1 identical over 8 bases. Germline V lookup: CDR1 SEHNR, CDR2 FQNEAQ (reference sequence). The CDR3 runs to 16 residues. V lost 5 bases to trimming and J lost 8 bases; unmatched junction nucleotides: 13. The CDR3 nucleotides read TGTGCCAGCAGCACCCTGACAGGGGTTGGATACGAAAAACTGTTTTTT. It codes for CASSTLTGVGYEKLFF.

V usage is TRBV18 and J usage is TRBJ2-3; TRBD2 might be the D (6 bases). V was pared by 3 bases and J by 1 base, with 14 bases between. Germline V lookup: CDR1 KGHSH, CDR2 LQKENI. The CDR3 runs to 16 residues. CDR3 DNA sequence: TGTGCCAGCTCACCCACGCTAGCGACCGGCACAGATACGCAGTATTTT. This sequence encodes CASSPTLATGTDTQYF.

The chain links TRBV7-6 to TRBJ2-7; D perhaps matches TRBD2 (6 bases). This CDR3 has 13 residues. CDR1 is SGHVS and CDR2 is FNYEAQ in the germline V gene. The V end lost 4 bases, the J end lost 3 bases, and 10 bases lay between the germline ends. The CDR3 region has the DNA TGTGCCAGCAGCTCCCGACTAGACTACGAGCAGTACTTC. The encoded protein is CASSSRLDYEQYF.

This sequence joins TRBV4-2 and TRBJ2-7; 13 nucleotides match TRBD2. The CDR3 has 16 amino acids. Germline V gene lookup returns CDR1 LGHNA and CDR2 YNFKEQ. The V and J ends lost 0 bases and 7 bases, in that order; junction bases with no gene match: 6. This CDR3 reads CASSQDWGTSGVEQYF. The DNA for the CDR3 is TGTGCCAGCAGCCAAGATTGGGGGACTAGCGGGGTTGAGCAGTACTTC.

This chain joins TRBV7-6 and TRBJ2-3; 10 nucleotides agree with TRBD1. The germline V gene encodes CDR1 SGHVS and CDR2 FNYEAQ. Germline trimming cut 5 bases from V and 4 bases from J; bases unmatched to any gene: 6. This CDR3 comprises 15 residues. CDR3 sequence (DNA): TGTGCCAGCAGCACGGGACAGGGGTGGTCAGATACGCAGTATTTT. It codes for CASSTGQGWSDTQYF.

The gene calls are TRBV28 and TRBJ2-3; possibly TRBD2 for D (6 bases). V lost 3 bases to trimming and J lost 1 base, with 11 bases between them. Germline values: CDR1 MDHEN, CDR2 SYDVKM. The CDR3 totals 15 residues. The CDR3 loop is CASSFVAVRTDTQYF. The CDR3 bases are TGTGCCAGCAGTTTTGTAGCGGTTCGCACAGATACGCAGTATTTT.

The chain links TRBV30 to TRBJ1-6; D is uncertain. Germline values: CDR1 GTSNPN, CDR2 SVGIG (reference sequence). The V end was cut by 4 bases, the J end by 6 bases, with 13 bases between. The CDR3 is 14 residues long. This chain's CDR3 is CAWNRRGINSPLHF. CDR3 coding DNA: TGTGCCTGGAACCGACGAGGGATTAATTCACCCCTCCACTTT.

This clone showed up just once. The chain couples TRBV18 to TRBJ1-2, with a weak D call TRBD1 (6 bases). The CDR3 totals 13 residues. Germline lookup yields CDR1 KGHSH and CDR2 LQKENI. V gave up 3 bases and J gave up 9 bases, with 14 bases separating them. The CDR3, as DNA: TGTGCCAGCTCACCCGGACAGTTTTTGAGCTACACCTTC. This gives the protein CASSPGQFLSYTF.

This clone was recorded only once. The J gene is TRBJ2-1, the V gene TRBV7-2; no definite D call. The V and J ends lost 4 bases and 4 bases respectively, with 14 bases between them. CDR3 length equals 15 residues. CDR1 is SGHTA and CDR2 is FQGNSA in the germline V gene. This CDR3 reads CASSSLLRNYNEQFF. The DNA of the CDR3 is TGTGCCAGCAGCTCCCTGTTGCGGAATTACAATGAGCAGTTCTTC.

The rearrangement joins TRBV7-9 to TRBJ1-1, with TRBD1 matching over 8 bases. There are 14 residues in the CDR3. V was pared by 5 bases and J by 4 bases, with 6 bases of the junction left unmatched. The germline V gene has CDR1 SEHNR and CDR2 FQNEAQ (reference sequence). CDR3 sequence: CASSQGQVRTEAFF. In DNA, the CDR3 is TGTGCCAGCAGCCAGGGACAGGTGCGCACTGAAGCTTTCTTT.

This chain's CDR3 is CASSQVVSVDYGYTF. The CDR3, as DNA: TGCGCCAGCAGCCAAGTCGTCAGCGTTGACTATGGCTACACCTTC. This rearrangement joins TRBV4-3 to TRBJ1-2; unclear D gene. This CDR3 spans 15 amino acids. Germline assignment: CDR1 LGHNA and CDR2 YSLEER. Trimming left V 1 base short and J 3 bases short, with 12 bases between.

V usage is TRBV28 and J usage is TRBJ2-3, with D perhaps TRBD1 (5 bases). The V end was cut by 5 bases, the J end by 6 bases, with 12 bases between. CDR1 is MDHEN and CDR2 is SYDVKM in the germline V gene. The CDR3 length is 13 residues. The CDR3 coding sequence is TGTGCCAGCAGTAACGGACAACGGGATACGCAGTATTTT. It yields the protein CASSNGQRDTQYF.

The chain carries TRBV5-6 and TRBJ2-3; the match to TRBD1 covers 9 bases. The CDR3 is 14 amino acids. Germline CDR1 SGHDT, CDR2 YYEEEE. Trimming cost V 0 bases and J 4 bases; bases outside gene matches: 0. The CDR3 sequence: CASSLGTGADTQYF. CDR3 in DNA: TGTGCCAGCAGCTTGGGGACAGGGGCAGATACGCAGTATTTT.

The V call is TRBV11-2, the J call TRBJ2-5; 7 bases map to TRBD1. Germline assignment: CDR1 SGHAT and CDR2 FQNNGV. This CDR3 is built from 16 residues. The junction had 15 bases not matched to a gene; V was cut back by 4 bases and J by 7 bases. As DNA, the CDR3 is TGTGCCAGCAGCTCCCGACCTAGGACAGGCCTGGTGACCCAGTACTTC. Translated: CASSSRPRTGLVTQYF.

J is TRBJ1-1 and V is TRBV29-1; D may be TRBD1 (6 bases). Germline V gene sequence: CDR1 SQVTM, CDR2 ANQGSEA. Trimming removed 5 bases at V and 8 bases at J, with 9 bases between. The CDR3 is made up of 10 amino acids. The CDR3 nucleotides read TGCAGCGTTTTTCAGGGGGAAGCTTTCTTT. This gives the protein CSVFQGEAFF.

The genes are TRBV4-2 and TRBJ1-2, with D unresolved. From germline, CDR1 is LGHNA and CDR2 YNFKEQ. There are 14 residues in the CDR3. The V end was cut by 0 bases, the J end by 5 bases, with 10 bases between. The CDR3 sequence: CASSQDPVGYGYTF. The CDR3, as DNA: TGTGCCAGCAGCCAAGATCCGGTCGGGTATGGCTACACCTTC.

The CDR3 nucleotides are TGTGCCAGCAGACAGGGTTCTAACTATGGCTACACCTTC. This encodes CASRQGSNYGYTF. The chain links TRBV7-6 to TRBJ1-2; the D gene is possibly TRBD1 (6 bases). The CDR3 runs to 13 residues. Trimming removed 6 bases from V and 0 bases from J, with 8 bases in between. Germline V gene data show CDR1 as SGHVS and CDR2 as FNYEAQ. The entire variable domain, with the rest obtained from reference TRBV7-6 and TRBJ1-2, is as follows: GAGVSQSPRYKVTKRGQDVALRCDPISGHVSLYWYRQALGQGPEFLTYFNYEAQQDKSGLPNDRFSAERPEGSISTLTIQRTEQRDSAMYRCASRQGSNYGYTFGSGTRLTVV.

The CDR3 reads CASSQDQNRGSNEQFF. CDR3 DNA: TGCGCCAGCAGCCAAGACCAGAACAGGGGCTCCAATGAGCAGTTCTTC. The V gene is TRBV4-3, the J gene TRBJ2-1, with TRBD1 identical over 7 bases. From germline, CDR1 is LGHNA and CDR2 YSLEER. The V and J ends lost 0 bases and 6 bases, in that order; junction bases with no gene match: 8. The CDR3 consists of 16 residues.